This T cell receptor (beta chain) was profiled in a study of B cell selection in AIRE deficiency. The sorted conventional CD4 T cells were gated as CD4+CD127+. Sequenced by immunoSEQ multiplex PCR; TCRdb stores in-frame clones only, minus some. The repertoire includes roughly 24,000 clones, around 96% of them detected once, and around 0.17% sits in the top ten. CDR1 is SGHDT and CDR2 is YYEEEE in the germline V gene. V shed 5 bases, J shed 3 bases, and the junction held 10 bases outside the gene matches. The CDR3 runs 15 residues. The V gene is TRBV5-6, the J gene TRBJ1-2; 7 bases fit TRBD1. This receptor was obtained from a human donor in good health. Specimen: CD4+CD127+ conventional T cells sorted from PBMCs. The CDR3 sequence: CASSRDSRPDYGYTF. CDR3 DNA: TGTGCCAGCAGTCGGGACAGTCGCCCCGACTATGGCTACACCTTC.